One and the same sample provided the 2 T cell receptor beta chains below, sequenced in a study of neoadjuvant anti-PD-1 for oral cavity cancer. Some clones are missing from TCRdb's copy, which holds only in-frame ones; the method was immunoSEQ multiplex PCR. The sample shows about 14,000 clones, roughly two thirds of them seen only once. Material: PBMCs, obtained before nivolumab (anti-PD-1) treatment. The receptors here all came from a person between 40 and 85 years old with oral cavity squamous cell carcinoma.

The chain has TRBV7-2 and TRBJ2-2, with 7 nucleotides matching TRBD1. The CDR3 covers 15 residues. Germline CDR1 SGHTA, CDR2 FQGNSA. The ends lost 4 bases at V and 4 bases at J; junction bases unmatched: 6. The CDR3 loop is CASSYRGAVTGELFF. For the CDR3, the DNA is TGTGCCAGCAGCTACAGGGGCGCGGTCACCGGGGAGCTGTTTTTT.

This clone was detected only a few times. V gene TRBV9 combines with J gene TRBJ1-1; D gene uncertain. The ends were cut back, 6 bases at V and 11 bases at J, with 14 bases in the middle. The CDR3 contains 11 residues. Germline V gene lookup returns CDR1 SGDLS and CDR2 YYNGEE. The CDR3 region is CASKGRTSAFF. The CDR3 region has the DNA TGTGCCAGCAAGGGAAGGACGAGCGCTTTCTTT.